This passage covers 24 T cell receptor beta chains from one sample sequenced in a study of blood T cell repertoires in COVID-19. Generated by immunoSEQ multiplex PCR, the TCRdb table keeps only in-frame clones and is missing some. The sample lists 95,000 to 150,000 clones, about 80% occurring once. Sequenced material: peripheral blood. These receptors were collected from a man aged 60 to 75 with active or convalescent COVID-19.

The rearrangement uses TRBV4-3 and TRBJ1-2; D is perhaps TRBD1 (6 bases). Looked up from germline, CDR1 is LGHNA and CDR2 is YSLEER. V lost 2 bases to trimming and J lost 2 bases, with 12 bases between them. CDR3 length: 15 residues. CDR3 coding DNA: TGCGCCAGCAGCCAAACCGACGGGACAAACTATGGCTACACCTTC. Its protein is CASSQTDGTNYGYTF.

The rearrangement joins TRBV28 to TRBJ1-4; D is unresolved. Germline lookup yields CDR1 MDHEN and CDR2 SYDVKM. V was trimmed by 11 bases and J by 5 bases, leaving 12 bases between them. This CDR3 is built from 12 residues. CDR3 protein: CASGASNEKLFF. In DNA, the CDR3 is TGTGCCTCCGGAGCGTCGAATGAAAAACTGTTTTTT.

The rearrangement uses TRBV5-1 and TRBJ2-1, with 13 bases fitting TRBD2. The ends lost 4 bases at V and 0 bases at J; junction bases unmatched: 7. Germline assignment: CDR1 SGHRS and CDR2 YFSETQ. This CDR3 comprises 18 residues. The CDR3 nucleotides are TGCGCCAGCAGCCAACCGACTAGCGGGGGGAGCTCCTACAATGAGCAGTTCTTC. It encodes CASSQPTSGGSSYNEQFF.

This clone has at least ten counts. CDR3 residues: CASSPGQGNQPQHF. The DNA of the CDR3 is TGCGCCAGCAGCCCGGGACAGGGCAATCAGCCCCAGCATTTT. This chain connects TRBV5-1 to TRBJ1-5; 8 positions agree with TRBD1. This CDR3 spans 14 amino acids. Looked up from germline, CDR1 is SGHRS and CDR2 is YFSETQ. V lost 4 bases to trimming and J lost 2 bases; unmatched junction nucleotides: 2.

The chain carries TRBV24-1 and TRBJ2-3, with a weak D call TRBD2 (5 bases). Trimming stripped 1 base from V and 6 bases from J, with 13 bases between. The germline CDR1 and CDR2 sequences are KGHDR and SFDVKD. This CDR3 is built from 15 residues. The CDR3 region is CATSDFGGLYDTQYF. The CDR3 nucleotides read TGTGCCACCAGTGATTTTGGCGGGCTCTACGATACGCAGTATTTT.

The chain recombines TRBV11-2 with TRBJ2-2, with D perhaps matching TRBD1 (6 bases). The germline CDR1 and CDR2 sequences are SGHAT and FQNNGV. V dropped 5 bases and J dropped 4 bases, with 11 bases sitting between them. There are 14 residues in the CDR3. The CDR3 DNA follows: TGTGCCAGCAGCCCTAACAGGGTCACCGGGGAGCTGTTTTTT. It encodes CASSPNRVTGELFF. Supplemented by reference TRBV11-2 and TRBJ2-2, the full variable domain reads EAGVAQSPRYKIIEKRQSVAFWCNPISGHATLYWYQQILGQGPKLLIQFQNNGVVDDSQLPKDRFSAERLKGVDSTLKIQPAKLEDSAVYLCASSPNRVTGELFFGEGSRLTVL.

This chain uses TRBV7-9 with TRBJ2-5; a weak D match, TRBD2 (7 bases). This CDR3 is 14 amino acids long. V shed 1 base and J shed 5 bases, with 11 bases lying between them. CDR1 is SEHNR, CDR2 FQNEAQ, per germline (reference sequence). The CDR3 region is CASSLGGGGETQYF. The CDR3 DNA is TGTGCCAGCAGCTTAGGGGGGGGCGGGGAGACCCAGTACTTC. The full variable domain, completed using reference TRBV7-9 and TRBJ2-5, is DTGVSQNPRHKITKRGQNVTFRCDPISEHNRLYWYRQTLGQGPEFLTYFQNEAQLEKSRLLSDRFSAERPKGSFSTLEIQRTEQGDSAMYLCASSLGGGGETQYFGPGTRLLVL.

This chain links TRBV7-2 with TRBJ2-1; the D gene is possibly TRBD2 (6 bases). V was clipped by 0 bases and J by 6 bases, with 15 bases between them. CDR1 and CDR2 from the germline V gene are SGHTA and FQGNSA. CDR3 length: 16 residues. The CDR3 here is CASSLAPGVGGNEQFF. In DNA form, the CDR3 reads TGTGCCAGCAGCTTAGCCCCCGGGGTGGGAGGCAATGAGCAGTTCTTC.

This chain joins TRBV2 and TRBJ2-1; 13 bases match TRBD2. The CDR3 totals 16 residues. The ends lost 6 bases at V and 4 bases at J; junction bases unmatched: 6. Germline lookup yields CDR1 SNHLY and CDR2 FYNNEI. The CDR3 loop is CASRAPGLAGYNEQFF. In nucleotides, the CDR3 is TGTGCCAGCAGGGCCCCGGGACTAGCGGGATACAATGAGCAGTTCTTC.

Here the CDR3 reads CASSQASSGSNEQFF. The CDR3 region has the DNA TGTGCCAGCAGCCAAGCGTCTAGCGGGAGTAATGAGCAGTTCTTC. The chain is built from TRBV3-1 (or the pseudogene TRBV3-2) and TRBJ2-1; TRBD2 aligns across 10 bases. Germline values: CDR1 LGHDT, CDR2 YNNKEL (reference sequence). This CDR3 contains 15 residues. The ends lost 1 base at V and 7 bases at J; junction bases unmatched: 4.

The J gene is TRBJ2-4, the V gene TRBV13, with TRBD1 matching 7 bases. The ends lost 4 bases at V and 9 bases at J; junction bases unmatched: 6. The CDR3 loop spans 13 amino acids. Germline CDR1 and CDR2: PRHDT and FYEKMQ (reference sequence). CDR3 residues: CASSYDRERIQYF. The CDR3 DNA reads as TGTGCCAGCAGCTATGACAGGGAACGCATTCAGTACTTC.

This chain uses TRBV28 with TRBJ2-7; 8 bases agree with TRBD2. Looked up from germline, CDR1 is MDHEN and CDR2 is SYDVKM. This CDR3 region has 15 residues. The trim removed 2 bases at V and 4 bases at J, leaving 7 bases unmatched. CDR3 nucleotides: TGTGCCAGCAGTTTACCGGGAGGGAAGTCATACGAGCAGTACTTC. Residues: CASSLPGGKSYEQYF.

This sequence joins TRBV19 and TRBJ1-3; D is undetermined. This CDR3 is 17 amino acids long. CDR1 is LNHDA, CDR2 SQIVND, per germline (reference sequence). Between the trimmed V and J ends, which lost 4 bases and 1 base, there was a span of 17 bases. The CDR3 is CASSTQQFGKSGNTIYF. The CDR3 DNA reads TGTGCCAGTAGTACACAACAGTTTGGAAAATCTGGAAACACCATATATTTT.

This clone was counted only a few times. The chain joins TRBV6-5 to TRBJ2-2; 8 bases are a match to TRBD2. The germline CDR1 and CDR2 sequences are MNHEY and SVGAGI. V was pared by 2 bases and J by 9 bases, with 2 bases of the junction left unmatched. This CDR3 is 13 amino acids long. CDR3 amino acids: CASSYGSGRELFF. For the CDR3, the DNA is TGTGCCAGCAGTTACGGTAGCGGGAGGGAGCTGTTTTTT.

The rearrangement uses TRBV28 and TRBJ2-6; 8 bases align to TRBD1. CDR3 size: 19 residues. Per the germline V gene, CDR1 is MDHEN and CDR2 is SYDVKM. The V and J ends lost 5 bases and 0 bases, in that order; junction bases with no gene match: 12. Written as DNA, the CDR3 is TGTGCCAGCAGTCCGCGGATCCGGGACAGGAACTCTGGGGCCAACGTCCTGACTTTC. Its protein is CASSPRIRDRNSGANVLTF.

This chain joins TRBV29-1 and TRBJ2-5, with 8 bases fitting TRBD1. This CDR3 is 13 amino acids long. CDR1 is SQVTM, CDR2 ANQGSEA, per germline. The junction had 10 bases not matched to a gene; V was cut back by 8 bases and J by 5 bases. The CDR3 loop reads CSTLGQVGETQYF. As DNA, the CDR3 is TGCAGCACACTGGGACAGGTGGGGGAGACCCAGTACTTC.

The chain links TRBV5-1 to TRBJ2-1; 10 nucleotides match TRBD2. Germline V CDR1 and CDR2: SGHRS, YFSETQ. J gave up 6 bases and V 4 bases, and 10 bases lay outside the gene matches. The CDR3 spans 16 residues. The CDR3 DNA sequence: TGCGCCAGCAGCATTAGCGGGGGGCCACCTGGCAATGAGCAGTTCTTC. Translated: CASSISGGPPGNEQFF.

The chain joins TRBV7-2 to TRBJ2-4; possible D gene TRBD2, 6 bases. CDR1 and CDR2 from the germline V gene are SGHTA and FQGNSA. V was trimmed by 3 bases and J by 10 bases, leaving 13 bases between them. This CDR3 spans 13 amino acids. DNA for the CDR3: TGTGCCAGCAGCTTGCCCGGGACTCCTATTCAGTACTTC. It encodes CASSLPGTPIQYF. Complete variable domain (other parts from reference TRBV7-2 and TRBJ2-4): GAGVSQSPSNKVTEKGKDVELRCDPISGHTALYWYRQSLGQGLEFLIYFQGNSAPDKSGLPSDRFSAERTGGSVSTLTIQRTQQEDSAVYLCASSLPGTPIQYFGAGTRLSVL.

The chain employs TRBV11-2 and TRBJ2-1; TRBD2 might be the D (6 bases). The ends were cut back, 1 base at V and 2 bases at J, with 9 bases in the middle. The germline gives CDR1 SGHAT, CDR2 FQNNGV. The CDR3 has 15 residues. The CDR3 here is CASSLAGSTYNEQFF. In DNA, the CDR3 is TGTGCCAGCAGCTTAGCCGGGAGCACCTACAATGAGCAGTTCTTC.

The chain combines TRBV27 with TRBJ1-1, with no clear D. The length of the CDR3 is 16 residues. Germline CDR1 and CDR2: MNHEY and SMNVEV (reference sequence). V gave up 2 bases and J gave up 0 bases, with 13 bases separating them. The CDR3 is CASSLIWANMNTEAFF. CDR3 coding DNA: TGTGCCAGCAGTTTAATCTGGGCGAACATGAACACTGAAGCTTTCTTT.

A few counts support this clone. The chain recombines TRBV5-1 with TRBJ2-7; 7 bases map to TRBD1. Germline V gene data show CDR1 as SGHRS and CDR2 as YFSETQ. The CDR3 runs to 16 residues. V trimming: 3 bases; J trimming: 4 bases; junction bases outside the gene matches: 13. CDR3 amino acids: CASSSAEQGVGYEQYF. The CDR3, as DNA: TGCGCCAGCAGCTCAGCTGAGCAGGGGGTCGGGTACGAGCAGTACTTC.

The sample holds a few counts of this clone. The V and J genes are TRBV10-3 and TRBJ1-5; the D is unclear. V lost 2 bases, J lost 4 bases, and 12 bases lay in between. CDR1 is ENHRY and CDR2 is SYGVKD in the germline V gene. There are 15 residues in the CDR3. In DNA, the CDR3 is TGTGCCATCAGTGAGGAGGGCGGAGTAAATCAGCCCCAGCATTTT. It specifies CAISEEGGVNQPQHF.

The sample holds many counts of this clone. The chain carries TRBV4-3 and TRBJ2-4; 9 nucleotides match TRBD2. Per the germline V gene, CDR1 is LGHNA and CDR2 is YSLEER. With V trimmed by 1 base and J by 6 bases, 7 bases remained unmatched. CDR3 size: 16 residues. Here the CDR3 reads CASSQGVGLALNIQYF. CDR3 in DNA: TGCGCCAGCAGCCAAGGGGTCGGACTAGCGTTAAACATTCAGTACTTC.

The V and J genes are TRBV10-2 and TRBJ1-6; 7 positions match TRBD1. Germline assignment: CDR1 WSHSY and CDR2 SAAADI. The CDR3 has 17 amino acids. V was pared by 0 bases and J by 0 bases, with 2 bases of the junction left unmatched. CDR3 sequence reads: CASSESTGSSYNSPLHF. The CDR3 DNA reads as TGCGCCAGCAGTGAGTCGACAGGGAGCTCCTATAATTCACCCCTCCACTTT.